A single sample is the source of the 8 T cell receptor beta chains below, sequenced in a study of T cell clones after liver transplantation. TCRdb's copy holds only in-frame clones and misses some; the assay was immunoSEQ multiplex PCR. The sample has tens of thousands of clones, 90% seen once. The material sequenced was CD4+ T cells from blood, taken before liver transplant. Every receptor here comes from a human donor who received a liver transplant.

CDR3 coding DNA: TGTGCCAGCAGCCAAATTGGCGGAGTGTCCGCTTTCTTT. Protein: CASSQIGGVSAFF. The genes are TRBV14 and TRBJ1-1; D is unresolved. The germline V gene encodes CDR1 SGHDN and CDR2 FVKESK. This CDR3 comprises 13 residues. V dropped 2 bases and J dropped 11 bases, with 15 bases sitting between them.

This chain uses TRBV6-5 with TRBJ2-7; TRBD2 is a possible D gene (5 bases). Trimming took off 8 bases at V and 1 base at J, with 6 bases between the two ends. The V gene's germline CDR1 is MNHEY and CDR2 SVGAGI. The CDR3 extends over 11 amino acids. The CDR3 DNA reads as TGTGCCAGCGGGAGATCCTACGAGCAGTACTTC. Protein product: CASGRSYEQYF.

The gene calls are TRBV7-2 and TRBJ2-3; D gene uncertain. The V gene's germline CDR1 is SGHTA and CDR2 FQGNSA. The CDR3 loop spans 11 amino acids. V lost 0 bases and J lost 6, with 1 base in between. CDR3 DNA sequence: TGTGCCAGCAGCTTAGCCGATACGCAGTATTTT. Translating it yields CASSLADTQYF. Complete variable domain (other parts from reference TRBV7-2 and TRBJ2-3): GAGVSQSPSNKVTEKGKDVELRCDPISGHTALYWYRQSLGQGLEFLIYFQGNSAPDKSGLPSDRFSAERTGGSVSTLTIQRTQQEDSAVYLCASSLADTQYFGPGTRLTVL.

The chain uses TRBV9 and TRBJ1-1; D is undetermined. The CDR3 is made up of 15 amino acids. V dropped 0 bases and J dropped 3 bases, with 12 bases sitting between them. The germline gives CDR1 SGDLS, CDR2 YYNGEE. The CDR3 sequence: CASSVGSLWDTEAFF. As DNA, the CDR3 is TGTGCCAGCAGCGTAGGTTCCCTGTGGGACACTGAAGCTTTCTTT.

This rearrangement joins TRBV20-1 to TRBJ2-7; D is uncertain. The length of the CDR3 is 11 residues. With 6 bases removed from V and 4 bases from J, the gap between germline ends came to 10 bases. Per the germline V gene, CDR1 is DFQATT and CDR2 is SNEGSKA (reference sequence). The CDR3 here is CSARLRYEQYF. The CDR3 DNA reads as TGCAGTGCCCGACTTCGATACGAGCAGTACTTC.

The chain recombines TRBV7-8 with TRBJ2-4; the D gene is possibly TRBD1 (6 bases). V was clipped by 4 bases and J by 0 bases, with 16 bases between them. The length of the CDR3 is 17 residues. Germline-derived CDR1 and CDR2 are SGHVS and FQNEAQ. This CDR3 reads CASSSMDRRLAKNIQYF. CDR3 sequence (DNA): TGTGCCAGCAGCTCGATGGACAGAAGATTAGCCAAAAACATTCAGTACTTC.

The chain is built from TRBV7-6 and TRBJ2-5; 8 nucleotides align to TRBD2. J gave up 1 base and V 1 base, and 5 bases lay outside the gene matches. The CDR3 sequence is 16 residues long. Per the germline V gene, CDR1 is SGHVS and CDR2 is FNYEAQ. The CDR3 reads CASSLGLAGLQETQYF. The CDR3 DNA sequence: TGTGCCAGCAGCTTAGGCCTAGCGGGCCTCCAAGAGACCCAGTACTTC. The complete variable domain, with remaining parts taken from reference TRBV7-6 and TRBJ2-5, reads GAGVSQSPRYKVTKRGQDVALRCDPISGHVSLYWYRQALGQGPEFLTYFNYEAQQDKSGLPNDRFSAERPEGSISTLTIQRTEQRDSAMYRCASSLGLAGLQETQYFGPGTRLLVL.

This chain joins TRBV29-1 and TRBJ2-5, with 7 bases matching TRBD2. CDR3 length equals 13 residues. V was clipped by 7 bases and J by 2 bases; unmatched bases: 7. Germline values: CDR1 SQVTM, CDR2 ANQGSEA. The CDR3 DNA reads TGCAGCGCTCGTGGGGGGGGACAAGAGACCCAGTACTTC. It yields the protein CSARGGGQETQYF.